A selection of T cell receptor beta chains follows, all from one sample in a study of blood T cell repertoires in COVID-19. Only in-frame clones appear in the TCRdb table, and some are missing; sequencing was by immunoSEQ multiplex PCR. The sample lists around 200,000 clones, around 90% occurring once. Sequenced: PBMCs or T cells enriched from blood (not recorded which). The receptors were gathered from a young man who had recovered from COVID-19. Each CDR3 is given with its conserved first and last residue.

CDR3	V	J
CASSYEVSDTDTQYF	TRBV6-2/TRBV6-3	TRBJ2-3
CASSEGLAEVNEQFF	TRBV5-4	TRBJ2-1
CASSFGTGINQPQHF	TRBV7-8	TRBJ1-5
CASSEALRGYGYTF	TRBV2	TRBJ1-2
CASSPMGGGNTEAFF	TRBV18	TRBJ1-1
CASSVAPSDRGYEQYF	TRBV9	TRBJ2-7
CAWRSIAGNSEKLFF	TRBV30	TRBJ1-4
CASSLAMGQGSLFYNEQFF	TRBV7-6	TRBJ2-1
CASSSNNEQFF	TRBV6-5	TRBJ2-1
CSSTPGTGATIASPLHF	TRBV29-1	TRBJ1-6
CASSLDIGNTIYF	TRBV12-3/TRBV12-4	TRBJ1-3